This TCR beta chain was sequenced in a study of Ad26.COV2.S vaccination and SARS-CoV-2 variants. This clone was found a few times. Antigen: not known. The repertoire was sequenced with immunoSEQ multiplex PCR; TCRdb's copy has only in-frame clones and lacks some. This table has more than 40,000 clones, 65% to 90% appearing once. Study conclusions and caveats: After vaccination, substantial breadth of spike-specific CD8+ and CD4+ responses was reported. Placebo recipients trailed vaccine recipients in spike-specific TCR breadth.

The CDR3 is made up of 16 amino acids. Germline V gene sequence: CDR1 LGHDT, CDR2 YNNKEL (reference sequence). The trim removed 4 bases at V and 4 bases at J, leaving 4 bases unmatched. The chain has TRBV3-1 (or the pseudogene TRBV3-2) and TRBJ2-2; 12 nucleotides line up with TRBD2. Sequencing used peripheral blood, obtained after recovery from COVID-19. The origin of this receptor is a human donor who had recovered from COVID-19. CDR3 loop: CASSPRTSGITGELFF. The CDR3 coding sequence is TGTGCCAGCAGCCCGCGGACTAGCGGGATCACCGGGGAGCTGTTTTTT.